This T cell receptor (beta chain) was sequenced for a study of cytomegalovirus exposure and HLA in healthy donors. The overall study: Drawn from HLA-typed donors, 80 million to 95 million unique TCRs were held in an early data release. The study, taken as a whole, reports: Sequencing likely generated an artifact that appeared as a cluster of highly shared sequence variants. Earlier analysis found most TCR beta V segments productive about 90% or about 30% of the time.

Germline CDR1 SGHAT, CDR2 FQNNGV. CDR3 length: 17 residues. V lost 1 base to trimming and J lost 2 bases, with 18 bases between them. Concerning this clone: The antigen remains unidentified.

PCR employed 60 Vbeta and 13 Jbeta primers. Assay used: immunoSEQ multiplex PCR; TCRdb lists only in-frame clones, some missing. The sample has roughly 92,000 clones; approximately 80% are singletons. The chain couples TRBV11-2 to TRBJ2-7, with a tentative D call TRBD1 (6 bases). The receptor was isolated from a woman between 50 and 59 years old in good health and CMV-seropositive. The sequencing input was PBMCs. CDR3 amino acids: CASSLVASGRDTYEQYF. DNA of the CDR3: TGTGCCAGCAGCTTAGTGGCTTCAGGTCGGGACACCTACGAGCAGTACTTC. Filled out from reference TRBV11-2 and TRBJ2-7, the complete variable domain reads EAGVAQSPRYKIIEKRQSVAFWCNPISGHATLYWYQQILGQGPKLLIQFQNNGVVDDSQLPKDRFSAERLKGVDSTLKIQPAKLEDSAVYLCASSLVASGRDTYEQYFGPGTRLTVT.